The text below deals with one T cell receptor beta chain. Antigen: not known. This specimen comes from a study of cytotoxic CD8 clonotypes in ibrutinib-treated CLL. Study-level findings and limits: Clonality climbed at ibrutinib response, then dropped toward baseline at progression.

The method was immunoSEQ multiplex PCR; TCRdb's version includes in-frame clones alone and lacks a portion of them. This table holds 55,000 to 80,000 clones, 57% found once. Germline V CDR1 and CDR2: SGHVS, FNYEAQ. CDR3 size: 14 residues. V was trimmed by 11 bases and J by 5 bases, leaving 19 bases between them. The sample in question was PBMCs, obtained after 12 months of ibrutinib treatment. This chain uses TRBV7-6 with TRBJ1-3, with D maybe TRBD1 (5 bases). The sequence came from a human donor with chronic lymphocytic leukemia. CDR3: CAGGEGDRRNTIYF. CDR3 DNA: TGTGCCGGCGGGGAGGGAGACAGACGAAACACCATATATTTT.